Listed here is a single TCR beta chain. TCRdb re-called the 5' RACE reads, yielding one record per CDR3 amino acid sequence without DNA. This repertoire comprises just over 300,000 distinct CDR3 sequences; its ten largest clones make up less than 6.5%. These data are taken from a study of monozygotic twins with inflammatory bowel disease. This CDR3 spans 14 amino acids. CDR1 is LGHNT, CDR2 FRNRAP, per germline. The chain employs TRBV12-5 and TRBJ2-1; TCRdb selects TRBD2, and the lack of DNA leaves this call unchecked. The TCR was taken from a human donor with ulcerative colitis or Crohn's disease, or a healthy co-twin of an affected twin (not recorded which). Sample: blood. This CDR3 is CASGLEASGNEQFF.